The 14 T cell receptor beta chains listed next were all sequenced from one sample in a study of shared clonotypes between healthy human individuals. Method: immunoSEQ multiplex PCR; TCRdb's copy keeps in-frame clones and lacks some. Of fewer than 550,000 clones listed, nearly 80% are singletons. Sequencing input: PBMCs. These receptors all come from a woman aged 40 to 49 in good health. Some clones in this sample may be carry-over from other donors' samples.

The chain recombines TRBV2 with TRBJ1-4; 9 bases line up with TRBD1. The CDR3 has 15 residues. Looked up from germline, CDR1 is SNHLY and CDR2 is FYNNEI. V was clipped by 6 bases and J by 7 bases; unmatched bases: 9. The DNA of the CDR3 is TGTGCCAGCAGCGACTCGACAGGGGGAGGTGAAAAACTGTTTTTT. Translated: CASSDSTGGGEKLFF. The complete variable domain, with remaining parts taken from reference TRBV2 and TRBJ1-4, reads EPEVTQTPSHQVTQMGQEVILRCVPISNHLYFYWYRQILGQKVEFLVSFYNNEISEKSEIFDDQFSVERPDGSNFTLKIRSTKLEDSAMYFCASSDSTGGGEKLFFGSGTQLSVL.

The rearrangement uses TRBV19 and TRBJ1-2; unclear D gene. CDR1 is LNHDA, CDR2 SQIVND, per germline (reference sequence). V was shortened by 7 bases and J by 2 bases, with 5 bases between the two germline ends. The CDR3 contains 11 residues. CDR3 residues: CASNQNYGYTF. CDR3 DNA sequence: TGTGCCAGTAATCAGAACTATGGCTACACCTTC.

The V call is TRBV5-5, the J call TRBJ1-2; TRBD1 agrees at 10 bases. This CDR3 spans 15 amino acids. Unmatched junction bases numbered 4, after V lost 1 base and J lost 4 bases. Per germline, CDR1 SGHKS and CDR2 YYEKEE (reference sequence). Written as DNA, the CDR3 is TGTGCCAGCAGCTTGACGGGACAGGGGACCTATGGCTACACCTTC. Encoded protein: CASSLTGQGTYGYTF.

The J gene is TRBJ2-1, the V gene TRBV7-2; a weak D match, TRBD2 (6 bases). Deletions cut 7 bases from V and 4 bases from J, with 11 bases between. This CDR3 has 13 residues. From germline, CDR1 is SGHTA and CDR2 FQGNSA. The CDR3 DNA sequence: TGTGCCAGCAACCTGGGGGGATACAATGAGCAGTTCTTC. The encoded protein is CASNLGGYNEQFF.

This clone showed up many times. V is TRBV30 and J is TRBJ1-5; D remains ambiguous. CDR1 and CDR2 from the germline V gene are GTSNPN and SVGIG (reference sequence). V lost 0 bases and J 2 bases, leaving 11 bases between the germline ends. The CDR3 covers 15 residues. The CDR3 sequence: CAWSVPISGNQPQHF. In DNA, the CDR3 is TGTGCCTGGAGTGTACCCATATCAGGCAATCAGCCCCAGCATTTT.

The CDR3 nucleotides are TGTGCCAGCAGGGGCCCCTCTAACTATGGCTACACCTTC. This encodes CASRGPSNYGYTF. The chain carries TRBV27 and TRBJ1-2; D ambiguous. V was shortened by 6 bases and J by 0 bases, with 8 bases between the two germline ends. The CDR3 totals 13 residues. Germline CDR1 is MNHEY and CDR2 is SMNVEV (reference sequence).

Notes on this clone: The same CDR3 arises from other DNA sequences in this sample as well. V usage is TRBV28 and J usage is TRBJ1-2; perhaps TRBD1 as D (6 bases). Germline V lookup: CDR1 MDHEN, CDR2 SYDVKM. Trimming stripped 6 bases from V and 2 bases from J, with 16 bases between. The CDR3 length is 15 residues. CDR3 region: CASSLVQGSNYGYTF. CDR3 sequence (DNA): TGTGCCAGCAGCTTAGTCCAGGGGTCGAACTATGGCTACACCTTC.

The rearrangement links TRBV28 to TRBJ1-5; no reliable D call. V lost 3 bases to trimming and J lost 0 bases, with 6 bases between them. CDR3 length equals 14 residues. Germline lookup yields CDR1 MDHEN and CDR2 SYDVKM. DNA for the CDR3: TGTGCCAGCAGTTTTGGGTATAGCAATCAGCCCCAGCATTTT. Residues: CASSFGYSNQPQHF.

To note about this clone: Other DNA sequences in the sample encode the same CDR3. The chain carries TRBV18 and TRBJ2-7; 7 nucleotides align to TRBD2. The CDR3 covers 15 residues. CDR1 and CDR2 (germline): KGHSH, LQKENI. V was clipped by 3 bases and J by 7 bases; unmatched bases: 12. CDR3 residues: CASSPGGSTGGEQYF. The DNA for the CDR3 is TGTGCCAGCTCACCTGGCGGGAGTACCGGAGGAGAGCAGTACTTC.

The chain is built from TRBV7-3 and TRBJ1-1; maybe TRBD1 (6 bases). The ends were cut back, 6 bases at V and 2 bases at J, with 10 bases in the middle. The CDR3 covers 13 residues. CDR1 and CDR2 (germline): SGHTA, FQGTGA. CDR3 protein: CASRTGGNTEAFF. The CDR3 nucleotides are TGTGCCAGCAGAACCGGGGGCAACACTGAAGCTTTCTTT. Variable domain in full (rest from reference TRBV7-3 and TRBJ1-1): GAGVSQTPSNKVTEKGKYVELRCDPISGHTALYWYRQSLGQGPEFLIYFQGTGAADDSGLPNDRFFAVRPEGSVSTLKIQRTERGDSAVYLCASRTGGNTEAFFGQGTRLTVV.

This rearrangement joins TRBV27 to TRBJ2-2, with 10 bases that match TRBD2. V was clipped by 3 bases and J by 6 bases; unmatched bases: 4. The CDR3 runs to 15 residues. Germline V gives CDR1 MNHEY, CDR2 SMNVEV (reference sequence). The DNA of the CDR3 is TGTGCCAGCAGTTTCCTAGCGGGAGTCTCCGGGGAGCTGTTTTTT. Translation gives CASSFLAGVSGELFF.

Only one count was recorded for this clone. The chain combines TRBV11-3 with TRBJ2-5, with 8 positions matching TRBD2. This CDR3 has 17 amino acids. The germline gives CDR1 SGHNT, CDR2 YENEEA. After removal of 5 bases from V and 3 bases from J, the junction contained 14 bases not matched to a gene. CDR3 sequence (DNA): TGTGCCAGCAGCCCACACCAGCGGGAGTACTTGAAAGAGACCCAGTACTTC. Protein: CASSPHQREYLKETQYF.

The chain is built from TRBV2 and TRBJ2-2; D is ambiguous. V was clipped by 4 bases and J by 6 bases, with 3 bases between them. Germline lookup yields CDR1 SNHLY and CDR2 FYNNEI. The CDR3 runs 11 residues. CDR3 residues: CASSVAGELFF. Here the CDR3 DNA reads TGTGCCAGCAGTGTCGCCGGGGAGCTGTTTTTT.

The rearrangement links TRBV30 to TRBJ1-2; TRBD1 agrees at 9 bases. This CDR3 has 16 residues. V dropped 5 bases and J dropped 6; count of bases not matched to a gene: 16. Germline values: CDR1 GTSNPN, CDR2 SVGIG (reference sequence). The CDR3 here is CAWGLGDRDEADGYTF. The CDR3 DNA sequence: TGTGCCTGGGGCCTAGGGGACAGGGACGAAGCGGATGGCTACACCTTC. Using reference TRBV30 and TRBJ1-2 for the parts outside the CDR3, the full variable domain is SQTIHQWPATLVQPVGSPLSLECTVEGTSNPNLYWYRQAAGRGLQLLFYSVGIGQISSEVPQNLSASRPQDRQFILSSKKLLLSDSGFYLCAWGLGDRDEADGYTFGSGTRLTVV.